This T cell receptor beta chain was obtained from a study of T cell responses to AZD1222 COVID-19 vaccine. For the study at large: Whether given at about 4 or about 12 weeks, second doses were pooled. Points from the study as a whole: Elevations in Spike-specific TCR breadth and depth followed administration of two AZD1222 doses.

The table came from immunoSEQ multiplex PCR; TCRdb's copy has only in-frame clones and leaves some out. This sample has roughly 110,000 clones; around nine tenths occur once, and the top ten carry roughly 12%. There are 17 residues in the CDR3. V gave up 0 bases and J gave up 5 bases; unmatched junction bases: 9. Germline CDR1 is SGHTS and CDR2 is YDEGEE. A note on this clone: What it recognizes is unknown.

This TCR came from an adult in good health. The sequenced sample was peripheral blood, obtained on day 0 of AZD1222 vaccination. The rearrangement joins TRBV5-8 to TRBJ2-7, with 12 bases matching TRBD1. The CDR3 sequence is CASSLVSGTGGYHEQYF. The CDR3, as DNA: TGTGCCAGCAGCTTGGTTTCCGGGACAGGGGGCTACCACGAGCAGTACTTC.